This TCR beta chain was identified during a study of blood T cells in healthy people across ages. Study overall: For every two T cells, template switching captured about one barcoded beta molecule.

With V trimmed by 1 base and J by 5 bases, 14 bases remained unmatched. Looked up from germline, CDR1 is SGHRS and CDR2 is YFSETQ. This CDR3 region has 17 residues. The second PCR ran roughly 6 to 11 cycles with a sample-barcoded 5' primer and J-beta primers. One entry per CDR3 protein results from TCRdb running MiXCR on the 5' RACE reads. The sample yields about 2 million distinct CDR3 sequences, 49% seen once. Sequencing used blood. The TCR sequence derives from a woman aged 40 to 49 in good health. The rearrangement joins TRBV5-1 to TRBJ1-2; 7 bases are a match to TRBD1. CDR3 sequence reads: CASSLYQLDRPSYGYTF. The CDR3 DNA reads TGCGCCAGCAGCTTGTACCAGCTGGACAGGCCGTCGTATGGCTACACCTTC.